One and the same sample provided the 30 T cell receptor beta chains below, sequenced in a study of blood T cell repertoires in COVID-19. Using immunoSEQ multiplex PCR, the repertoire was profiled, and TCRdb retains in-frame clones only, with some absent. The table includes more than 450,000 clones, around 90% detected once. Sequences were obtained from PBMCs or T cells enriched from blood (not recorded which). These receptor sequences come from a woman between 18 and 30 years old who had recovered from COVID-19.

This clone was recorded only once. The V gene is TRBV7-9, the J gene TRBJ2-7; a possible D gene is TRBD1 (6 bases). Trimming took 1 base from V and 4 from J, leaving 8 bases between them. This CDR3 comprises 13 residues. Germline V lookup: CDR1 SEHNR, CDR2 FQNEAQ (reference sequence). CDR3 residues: CASSLDRAYEQYF. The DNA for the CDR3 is TGTGCCAGCAGCTTAGACAGGGCTTACGAGCAGTACTTC.

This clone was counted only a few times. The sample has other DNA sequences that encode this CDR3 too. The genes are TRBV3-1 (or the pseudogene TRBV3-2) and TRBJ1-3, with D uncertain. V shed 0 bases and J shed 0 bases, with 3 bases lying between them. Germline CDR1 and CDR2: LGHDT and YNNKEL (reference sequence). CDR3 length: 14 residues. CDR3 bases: TGTGCCAGCAGCCAAGACAGCTCTGGAAACACCATATATTTT. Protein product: CASSQDSSGNTIYF.

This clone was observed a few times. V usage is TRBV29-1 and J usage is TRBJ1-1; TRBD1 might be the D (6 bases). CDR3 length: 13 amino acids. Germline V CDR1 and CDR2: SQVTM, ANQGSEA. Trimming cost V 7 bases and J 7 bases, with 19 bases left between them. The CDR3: CSGREDSVSEAFF. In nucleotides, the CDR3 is TGCAGCGGAAGAGAGGACAGCGTAAGTGAAGCTTTCTTT.

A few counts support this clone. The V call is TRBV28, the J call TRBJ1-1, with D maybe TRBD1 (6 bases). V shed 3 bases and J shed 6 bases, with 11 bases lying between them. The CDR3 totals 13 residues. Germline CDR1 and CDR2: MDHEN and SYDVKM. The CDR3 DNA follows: TGTGCCAGCAGTTTTTCCAGGGGTTCTGAAGCTTTCTTT. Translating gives CASSFSRGSEAFF.

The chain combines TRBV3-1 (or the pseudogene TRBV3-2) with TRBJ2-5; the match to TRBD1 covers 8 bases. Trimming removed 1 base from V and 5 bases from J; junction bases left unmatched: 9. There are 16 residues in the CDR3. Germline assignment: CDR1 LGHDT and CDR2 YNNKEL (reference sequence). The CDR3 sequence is CASSQVTGTGWETQYF. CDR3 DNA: TGTGCCAGCAGCCAAGTGACCGGGACAGGATGGGAGACCCAGTACTTC.

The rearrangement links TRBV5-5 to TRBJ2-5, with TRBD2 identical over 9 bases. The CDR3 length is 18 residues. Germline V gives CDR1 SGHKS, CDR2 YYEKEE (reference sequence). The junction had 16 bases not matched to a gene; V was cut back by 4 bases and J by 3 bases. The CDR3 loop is CASSLKPKRGAEEETQYF. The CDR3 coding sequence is TGTGCCAGCAGCCTTAAACCGAAGCGGGGGGCGGAAGAAGAGACCCAGTACTTC. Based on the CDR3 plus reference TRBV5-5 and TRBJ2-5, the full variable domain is DAGVTQSPTHLIKTRGQQVTLRCSPISGHKSVSWYQQVLGQGPQFIFQYYEKEERGRGNFPDRFSARQFPNYSSELNVNALLLGDSALYLCASSLKPKRGAEEETQYFGPGTRLLVL.

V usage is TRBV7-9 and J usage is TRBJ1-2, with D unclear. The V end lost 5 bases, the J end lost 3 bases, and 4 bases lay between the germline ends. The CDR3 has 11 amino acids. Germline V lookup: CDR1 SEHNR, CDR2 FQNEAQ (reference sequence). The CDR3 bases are TGTGCCAGCAGCCCCGACTATGGCTACACCTTC. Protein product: CASSPDYGYTF.

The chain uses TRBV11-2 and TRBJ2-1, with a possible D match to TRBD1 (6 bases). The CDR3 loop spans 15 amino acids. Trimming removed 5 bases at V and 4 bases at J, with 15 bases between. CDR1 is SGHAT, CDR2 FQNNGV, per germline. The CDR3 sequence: CASSRYWTAYNEQFF. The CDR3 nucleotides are TGTGCCAGCAGCCGTTACTGGACAGCTTACAATGAGCAGTTCTTC.

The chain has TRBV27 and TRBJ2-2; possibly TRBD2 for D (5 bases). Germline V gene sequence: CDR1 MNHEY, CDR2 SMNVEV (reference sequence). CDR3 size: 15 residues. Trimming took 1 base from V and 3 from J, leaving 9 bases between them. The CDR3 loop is CASSLYRGYTGELFF. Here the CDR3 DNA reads TGTGCCAGCAGTTTATACAGAGGGTACACCGGGGAGCTGTTTTTT.

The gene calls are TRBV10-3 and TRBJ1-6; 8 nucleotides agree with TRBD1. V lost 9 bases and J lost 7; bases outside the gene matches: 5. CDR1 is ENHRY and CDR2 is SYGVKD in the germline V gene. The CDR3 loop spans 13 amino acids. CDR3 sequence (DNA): TGTGCCATTAGGACAGGGTCAAATTCACCCCTCCACTTT. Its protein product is CAIRTGSNSPLHF.

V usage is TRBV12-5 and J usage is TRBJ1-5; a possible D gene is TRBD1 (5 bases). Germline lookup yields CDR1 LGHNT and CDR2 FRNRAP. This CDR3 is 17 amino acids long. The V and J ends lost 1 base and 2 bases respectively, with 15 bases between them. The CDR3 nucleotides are TGTGCTAGTGGTTTGGACGGGAGGGGTTTTGGCAATCAGCCCCAGCATTTT. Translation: CASGLDGRGFGNQPQHF.

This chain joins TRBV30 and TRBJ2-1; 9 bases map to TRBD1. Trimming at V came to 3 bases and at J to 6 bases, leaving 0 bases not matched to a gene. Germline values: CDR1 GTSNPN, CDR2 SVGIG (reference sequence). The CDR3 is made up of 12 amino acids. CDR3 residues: CAWRGQGNEQFF. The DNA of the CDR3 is TGTGCCTGGAGGGGACAGGGCAATGAGCAGTTCTTC. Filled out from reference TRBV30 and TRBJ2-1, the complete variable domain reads SQTIHQWPATLVQPVGSPLSLECTVEGTSNPNLYWYRQAAGRGLQLLFYSVGIGQISSEVPQNLSASRPQDRQFILSSKKLLLSDSGFYLCAWRGQGNEQFFGPGTRLTVL.

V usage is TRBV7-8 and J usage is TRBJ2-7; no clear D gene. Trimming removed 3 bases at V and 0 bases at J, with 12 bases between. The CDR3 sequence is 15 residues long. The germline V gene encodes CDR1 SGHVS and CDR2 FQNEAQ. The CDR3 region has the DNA TGTGCCAGCAGCTTTAGCCGATTGAGCTCCTACGAGCAGTACTTC. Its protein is CASSFSRLSSYEQYF.

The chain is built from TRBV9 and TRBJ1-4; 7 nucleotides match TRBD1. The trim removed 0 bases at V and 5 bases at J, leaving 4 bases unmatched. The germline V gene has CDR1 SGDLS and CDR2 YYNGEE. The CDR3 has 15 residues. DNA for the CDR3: TGTGCCAGCAGCGTAGGACCGACAGGGAATGAAAAACTGTTTTTT. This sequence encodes CASSVGPTGNEKLFF.

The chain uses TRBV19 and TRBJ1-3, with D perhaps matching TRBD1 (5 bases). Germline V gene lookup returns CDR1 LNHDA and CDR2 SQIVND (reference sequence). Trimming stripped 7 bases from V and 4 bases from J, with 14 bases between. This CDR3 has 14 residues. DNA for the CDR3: TGTGCCAGTATTAACCAGGGTGCCGGAAACACCATATATTTT. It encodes CASINQGAGNTIYF.

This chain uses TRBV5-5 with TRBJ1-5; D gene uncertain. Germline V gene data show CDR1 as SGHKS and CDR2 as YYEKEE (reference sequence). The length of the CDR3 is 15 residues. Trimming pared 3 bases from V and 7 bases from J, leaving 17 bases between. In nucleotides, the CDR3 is TGTGCCAGCAGCTATGGGCCGGGAGGAAGGCAGCCCCAGCATTTT. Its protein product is CASSYGPGGRQPQHF.

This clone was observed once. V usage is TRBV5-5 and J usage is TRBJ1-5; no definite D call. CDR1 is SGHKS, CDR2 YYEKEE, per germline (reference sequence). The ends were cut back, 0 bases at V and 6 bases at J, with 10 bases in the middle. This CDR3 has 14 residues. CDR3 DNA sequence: TGTGCCAGCAGCTTGGGAGGTGTAGCTCAGCCCCAGCATTTT. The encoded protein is CASSLGGVAQPQHF.

CDR3: CASSPDRGAREQYF. In nucleotides, the CDR3 is TGTGCCAGCAGCCCGGACAGGGGAGCCCGCGAGCAGTACTTC. The chain carries TRBV14 and TRBJ2-7; 9 positions match TRBD1. The CDR3 consists of 14 residues. With V trimmed by 4 bases and J by 6 bases, 7 bases remained unmatched. CDR1 SGHDN and CDR2 FVKESK come from the germline V gene.

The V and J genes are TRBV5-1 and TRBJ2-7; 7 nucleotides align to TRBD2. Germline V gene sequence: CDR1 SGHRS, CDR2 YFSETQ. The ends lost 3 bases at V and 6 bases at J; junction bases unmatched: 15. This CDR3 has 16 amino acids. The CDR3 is CASSSLGAGVQTEQYF. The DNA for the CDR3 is TGCGCCAGCAGCTCGTTAGGGGCGGGGGTACAGACCGAGCAGTACTTC.

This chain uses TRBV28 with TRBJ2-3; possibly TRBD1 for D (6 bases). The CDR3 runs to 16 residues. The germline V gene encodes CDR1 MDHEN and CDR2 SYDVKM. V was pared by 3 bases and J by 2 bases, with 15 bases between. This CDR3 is CASSFMTGRDTDTQYF. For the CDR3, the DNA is TGTGCCAGCAGTTTTATGACAGGACGAGACACAGATACGCAGTATTTT.

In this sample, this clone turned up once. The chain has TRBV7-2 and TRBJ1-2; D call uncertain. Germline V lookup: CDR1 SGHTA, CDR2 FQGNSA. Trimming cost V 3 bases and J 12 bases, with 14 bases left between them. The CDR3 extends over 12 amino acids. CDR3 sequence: CASSFLSVFHTF. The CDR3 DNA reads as TGTGCCAGCAGCTTTCTTAGCGTATTCCACACCTTC.

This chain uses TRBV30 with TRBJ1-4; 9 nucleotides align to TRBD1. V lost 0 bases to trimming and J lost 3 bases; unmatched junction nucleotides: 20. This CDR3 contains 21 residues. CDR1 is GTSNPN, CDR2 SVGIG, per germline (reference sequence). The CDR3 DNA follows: TGTGCCTGGAGTGTATTCCCCCTCGCCGGACAGGGGATGGCAGCTAATGAAAAACTGTTTTTT. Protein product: CAWSVFPLAGQGMAANEKLFF.

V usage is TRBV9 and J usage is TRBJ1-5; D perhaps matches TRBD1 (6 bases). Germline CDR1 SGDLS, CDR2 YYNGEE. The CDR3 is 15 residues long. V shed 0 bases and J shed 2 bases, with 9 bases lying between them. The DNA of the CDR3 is TGTGCCAGCAGCGTAGGAGAGGGGGGCAATCAGCCCCAGCATTTT. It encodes CASSVGEGGNQPQHF.

CDR3 loop: CASSSRNYEQYF. CDR3 DNA sequence: TGCGCCAGCAGCTCGCGGAACTACGAGCAGTACTTC. This chain joins TRBV5-1 and TRBJ2-7, with D unresolved. Trimming took off 3 bases at V and 3 bases at J, with 7 bases between the two ends. There are 12 residues in the CDR3. Germline values: CDR1 SGHRS, CDR2 YFSETQ.

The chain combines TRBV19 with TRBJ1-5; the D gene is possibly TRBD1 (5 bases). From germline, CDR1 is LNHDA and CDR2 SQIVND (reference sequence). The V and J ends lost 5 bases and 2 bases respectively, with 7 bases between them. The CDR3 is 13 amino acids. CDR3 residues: CASSGRGNQPQHF. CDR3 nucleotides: TGTGCCAGTAGTGGCAGGGGCAATCAGCCCCAGCATTTT.

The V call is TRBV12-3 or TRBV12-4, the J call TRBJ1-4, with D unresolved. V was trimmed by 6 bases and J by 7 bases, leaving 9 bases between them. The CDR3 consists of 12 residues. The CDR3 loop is CASSEGGEKLFF. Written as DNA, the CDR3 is TGTGCCAGCAGCGAAGGCGGTGAAAAACTGTTTTTT.

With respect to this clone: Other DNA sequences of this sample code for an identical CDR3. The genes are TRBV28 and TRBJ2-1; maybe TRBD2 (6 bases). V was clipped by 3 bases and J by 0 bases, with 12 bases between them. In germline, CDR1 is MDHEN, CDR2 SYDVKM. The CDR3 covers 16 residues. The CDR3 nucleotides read TGTGCCAGCAGTTTGACGGGGGTTAGCTCCTACAATGAGCAGTTCTTC. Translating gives CASSLTGVSSYNEQFF.

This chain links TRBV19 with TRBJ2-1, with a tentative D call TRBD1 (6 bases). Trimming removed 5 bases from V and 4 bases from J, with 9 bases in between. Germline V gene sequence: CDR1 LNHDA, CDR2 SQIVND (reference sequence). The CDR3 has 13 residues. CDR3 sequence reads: CASSPGQYNEQFF. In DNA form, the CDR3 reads TGTGCCAGTAGTCCCGGACAGTACAATGAGCAGTTCTTC.

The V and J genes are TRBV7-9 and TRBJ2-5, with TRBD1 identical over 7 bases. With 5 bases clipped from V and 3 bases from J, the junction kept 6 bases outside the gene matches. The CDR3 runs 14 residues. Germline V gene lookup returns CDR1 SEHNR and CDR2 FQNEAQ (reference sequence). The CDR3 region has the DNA TGTGCCAGCAGCCCTGGGACAGTGGAAGAGACCCAGTACTTC. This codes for CASSPGTVEETQYF.

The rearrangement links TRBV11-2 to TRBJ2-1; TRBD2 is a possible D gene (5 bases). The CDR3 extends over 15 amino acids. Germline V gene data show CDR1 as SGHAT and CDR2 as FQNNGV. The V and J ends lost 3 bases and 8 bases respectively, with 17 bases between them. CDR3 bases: TGTGCCAGCAGCTTCCAAGGGAGTGGATTCGATGAGCAGTTCTTC. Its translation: CASSFQGSGFDEQFF.